The TCR beta chain described here comes from a study of a mutant IDH1 vaccine in newly diagnosed glioma. Per germline, CDR1 MNHNS and CDR2 SASEGT. This CDR3 region has 14 residues. The assay was immunoSEQ multiplex PCR, and TCRdb's table has in-frame clones only and misses some. The table lists approximately 50,000 clones, over 60% of them singletons. Regarding time point: week 35, safety follow-up. Every vaccination contained 300 ug of the mutant IDH1 20-mer peptide and was paired with topical imiquimod. Patients had eight vaccinations, in weeks 1, 3, 5, 7, 11, 15, 19 and 23. Each astrocytoma in the donors was new, WHO grade 3 or 4, IDH1-mutant and ATRX-lost. A word on this clone: The antigen is not known. An end of the junction does not agree with germline; a read error may underlie this.

V and J are TRBV6-1 and TRBJ2-7; the match to TRBD1 covers 9 bases. The sequenced sample was PBMCs, obtained from a glioma patient whose treatment included an IDH1 peptide vaccine. The clonotype comes from a man in his forties with glioma. CDR3 in amino acids: CAGRDRAKPGEQYF. The CDR3 bases are TGTGCCGGCAGGGACAGGGCCAAACCAGGCGAGCAGTACTTC.